This section outlines one T cell receptor beta chain sequence together with its context. This table comes from immunoSEQ multiplex PCR, and its TCRdb copy is limited to in-frame clones, with some not included. The sample has some 95,000 clones, around 67% seen once; the top ten hold roughly 40%. Trimming took 6 bases from V and 2 from J, leaving 11 bases between them. The CDR3 consists of 13 residues. The V gene's germline CDR1 is MDHEN and CDR2 SYDVKM. These data are taken from a study of shared clonotypes between healthy human individuals. Sequencing used memory CD8+ T cells sorted from blood. Subset indicated: CD45RO+ cells pooled with CCR7-negative TemRA cells. This chain joins TRBV28 and TRBJ2-7, with no clear D. The clonotype comes from a man younger than 40 in good health. CDR3 nucleotides: TGTGCCAGCAGCCACTCGGAAACCTACGAGCAGTACTTC. Translated: CASSHSETYEQYF.